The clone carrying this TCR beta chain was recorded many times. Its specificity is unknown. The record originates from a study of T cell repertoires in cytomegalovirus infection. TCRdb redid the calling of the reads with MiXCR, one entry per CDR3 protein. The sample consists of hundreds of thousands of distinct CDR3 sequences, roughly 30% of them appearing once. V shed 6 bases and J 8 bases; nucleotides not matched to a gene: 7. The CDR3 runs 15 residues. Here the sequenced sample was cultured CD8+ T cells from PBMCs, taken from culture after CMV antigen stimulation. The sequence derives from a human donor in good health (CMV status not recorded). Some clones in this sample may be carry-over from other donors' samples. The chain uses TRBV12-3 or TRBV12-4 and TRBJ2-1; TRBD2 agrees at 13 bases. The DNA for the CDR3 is TGTGCCAGCAGCCATACTAGCGGGGGGGCCGATGAGCAGTTCTTC. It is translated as CASSHTSGGADEQFF.